This TCR beta chain is drawn from a study of cytomegalovirus exposure and HLA in healthy donors. Overall study: It was reported in a later analysis that the same platform had been used for the 120 validation repertoires as for the roughly 650 first-cohort repertoires. Study-wide results and limits: The CMV antigen specificity of three CMV-associated chains was confirmed through in vitro analysis.

Points on this clone: Its antigen is not known.

From the 120-subject validation cohort, which was separate from the roughly 680-subject first cohort, the donors were drawn. Profiled with immunoSEQ multiplex PCR; TCRdb holds only in-frame clones, not every one. The sample gives more than 95,000 clones, 75% to 90% of which show up once; nearly 4.5% is in the top ten. CDR1 is MNHNY, CDR2 SVGAGI, per germline (reference sequence). This CDR3 spans 15 amino acids. The V and J ends lost 6 bases and 5 bases, in that order; junction bases with no gene match: 7. The TCR originated in a man aged 18-30 years in good health and CMV-seropositive. The genes are TRBV6-6 and TRBJ1-6, with 7 bases that match TRBD1. The material sequenced was PBMCs. The CDR3: CASRDPGGNNSPLHF. CDR3 DNA sequence: TGTGCCAGCAGAGATCCAGGGGGTAATAATTCACCCCTCCACTTT.